The present T cell receptor (beta chain) was sequenced within a study of blood T cell repertoires in COVID-19. Source study methods: Reference gene primer amplification in the assay estimated nucleated cell counts. Data came from immunoSEQ multiplex PCR; TCRdb stores just in-frame clones and leaves some out. Clone size and V and J calls were adopted from that table, with D and trimming inferred from the DNA. The sample lists 120,000 or so clones; 65% to 90% were seen once. Germline trimming cut 5 bases from V and 1 base from J; bases unmatched to any gene: 2. Germline CDR1 and CDR2: MNHNY and SVGAGI (reference sequence). The CDR3 has 14 residues.

The material sequenced was peripheral blood. This chain connects TRBV6-6 to TRBJ1-3, with 7 bases identical to TRBD1. This clonotype was sampled from an elderly woman with acute or convalescent COVID-19. The DNA for the CDR3 is TGTGCCAGCAGTGGACAGGTGTCTGGAAACACCATATATTTT. Protein product: CASSGQVSGNTIYF.